The table lists the clone carrying this T cell receptor beta chain with a few counts. This sample is part of a study of patients and donors after allogeneic stem cell transplantation. Germline V gene sequence: CDR1 DFQATT, CDR2 SNEGSKA (reference sequence). The ends lost 3 bases at V and 0 bases at J; junction bases unmatched: 13. The CDR3 extends over 17 amino acids. TCRdb recomputed calls from the RT-PCR reads with MiXCR, one row per CDR3 protein. The table includes about a million distinct CDR3 sequences, roughly 18% detected once. The chain couples TRBV20-1 to TRBJ1-2, with 7 bases fitting TRBD1. The sample comprised blood, either unsorted or a sorted T cell fraction (not recorded which). The clonotype was recovered from a human donor who was either an allogeneic HSCT recipient or a stem cell or donor lymphocyte infusion donor (not recorded which). It is not recorded whose cells these are; they may come from a transplant donor. CDR3 loop: CSARPPGTAVSNYGYTF. The CDR3 DNA reads TGCAGTGCTAGGCCGCCCGGGACAGCAGTTTCTAACTATGGCTACACCTTC.